Listed below are T cell receptor beta chains from one sample, sequenced in a study of vaccination effects on CD4 cells after COVID-19. Produced via immunoSEQ multiplex PCR; TCRdb's table is partial and in-frame only. The table has approximately 46,000 clones, 60% to 80% seen once. Which antigens these TCRs recognize remains unknown. Sample: CD4+ T cells from PBMCs cultured without peptide, taken before COVID-19 vaccination. These TCRs come from a human donor who had a prior SARS-CoV-2 infection. Both conserved end residues are part of each CDR3. Fields, in order: clone size, J gene, D gene, V gene, CDR3 protein, CDR3 DNA. D genes are given only for firm matches. Size is stated for part of the rows, as once, few or many counts, or as a class when the clone is expanded.

.,TRBJ2-7,TRBD2,TRBV4-2,CASSQRDGLAGASPYEQYF,TGTGCCAGCAGCCAGAGGGACGGACTAGCGGGGGCCTCCCCCTACGAGCAGTACTTC
.,TRBJ2-1,.,TRBV30,CAWSVPYNEQFF,TGTGCCTGGAGTGTACCCTACAATGAGCAGTTCTTC
.,TRBJ2-3,TRBD2,TRBV9,CASSKGLAGDGGTQYF,TGTGCCAGCAGCAAAGGACTAGCGGGAGATGGGGGTACGCAGTATTTT
few,TRBJ1-5,.,TRBV11-2,CASSRGTQGQPQHF,TGTGCCAGCAGCCGGGGGACCCAGGGTCAGCCCCAGCATTTT
.,TRBJ2-1,TRBD1,TRBV7-2,CASSLAGQGSYNEQFF,TGTGCCAGCAGCTTAGCGGGACAGGGGTCCTACAATGAGCAGTTCTTC
once,TRBJ1-4,.,TRBV27,CASSSGGRLFGATNEKLFF,TGTGCCAGCAGTTCGGGAGGGAGGTTGTTCGGAGCAACTAATGAAAAACTGTTTTTT
.,TRBJ2-1,TRBD2,TRBV19,CASSTAGLAVKRQQFF,TGTGCCAGTTCCACCGCGGGACTAGCGGTTAAAAGACAGCAGTTCTTC
.,TRBJ2-2,.,TRBV7-2,CASSPPWGRSTGELFF,TGTGCCAGCAGCCCCCCGTGGGGGCGCAGCACCGGGGAGCTGTTTTTT
.,TRBJ2-4,.,TRBV30,CAFRPTGALGKNIQYF,TGTGCCTTTCGGCCAACGGGGGCGCTGGGCAAAAACATTCAGTACTTC
few,TRBJ2-3,.,TRBV7-9,CASSLLGGTDTQYF,TGTGCCAGCAGCTTATTAGGGGGCACAGATACGCAGTATTTT
.,TRBJ2-5,.,TRBV6-5,CASRSSQGETQYF,TGTGCCAGCAGGTCGAGTCAGGGGGAGACCCAGTACTTC
few,TRBJ2-1,.,TRBV7-8,CASSLAASVYNEQFF,TGTGCCAGCAGCTTGGCAGCTAGCGTTTACAATGAGCAGTTCTTC
once,TRBJ2-1,TRBD2,TRBV7-9,CASSLQTSGRYNEQFF,TGTGCCAGCAGCCTCCAGACTAGCGGGAGGTACAATGAGCAGTTCTTC
.,TRBJ1-5,.,TRBV6-2/TRBV6-3,CASSYRIQPQHF,TGTGCCAGCAGTTACCGTATTCAGCCCCAGCATTTT
few,TRBJ2-7,.,TRBV7-9,CASSSAYEQYF,TGTGCCAGCAGCTCGGCATACGAGCAGTACTTC
once,TRBJ1-2,TRBD1,TRBV2,CASKWTGVNGYTF,TGTGCCAGCAAGTGGACAGGGGTTAATGGCTACACCTTC
.,TRBJ1-1,.,TRBV2,CASSVREGTEAFF,TGTGCCAGCAGTGTCAGGGAGGGCACTGAAGCTTTCTTT
.,TRBJ2-3,TRBD2,TRBV7-3,CASSLTARGGGTDTQYF,TGTGCCAGCAGCTTAACGGCGCGGGGGGGCGGCACAGATACGCAGTATTTT
few,TRBJ2-2,TRBD2,TRBV7-3,CASSKRGGGGELFF,TGTGCCAGCAGCAAGCGGGGGGGCGGCGGGGAGCTGTTTTTT
once,TRBJ2-3,.,TRBV19,CASSIIPTGGPDTQYF,TGTGCCAGTAGTATTATTCCAACCGGCGGGCCAGATACGCAGTATTTT
.,TRBJ2-3,.,TRBV3-1/TRBV3-2,CASSQVTRTDTQYF,TGTGCCAGCAGCCAAGTCACTCGCACAGATACGCAGTATTTT
.,TRBJ1-3,.,TRBV11-3,CASSLRQRSGNTIYF,TGTGCCAGCAGCTTGAGACAACGCTCTGGAAACACCATATATTTT
.,TRBJ1-1,.,TRBV7-2,CASSLKRGLNTEAFF,TGTGCCAGCAGCTTAAAGCGGGGGCTGAACACTGAAGCTTTCTTT
few,TRBJ2-5,.,TRBV7-9,CASSSKGQETQYF,TGTGCCAGCAGCTCCAAAGGGCAAGAGACCCAGTACTTC
.,TRBJ1-5,TRBD1,TRBV28,CATISGGGQPQHF,TGTGCCACCATATCAGGGGGTGGTCAGCCCCAGCATTTT
.,TRBJ1-1,TRBD1,TRBV6-2/TRBV6-3,CASSTHKRTGLNTEAFF,TGTGCCAGCAGCACGCACAAAAGGACAGGTTTGAACACTGAAGCTTTCTTT
.,TRBJ2-7,.,TRBV12-3/TRBV12-4,CASSPGFTYEQYF,TGTGCCAGCTCTCCGGGATTCACCTACGAGCAGTACTTC
.,TRBJ2-7,TRBD1,TRBV5-6,CASSSTKKGQASSYEQYF,TGTGCCAGCAGCTCCACGAAAAAAGGACAGGCGAGCTCCTACGAGCAGTACTTC
.,TRBJ2-3,.,TRBV25-1,CASSRSTALGGFTDTQYF,TGTGCCAGCAGTCGCTCTACCGCCTTAGGGGGATTCACAGATACGCAGTATTTT
.,TRBJ2-1,.,TRBV7-2,CASGYNEQFF,TGTGCCAGCGGATACAATGAGCAGTTCTTC
.,TRBJ1-5,TRBD1,TRBV2,CASSRQGIMSNQPQHF,TGTGCCAGCAGTCGACAGGGAATAATGAGCAATCAGCCCCAGCATTTT
.,TRBJ2-5,TRBD1,TRBV4-3,CASSQDFGTGGVGETQYF,TGCGCCAGCAGCCAAGATTTCGGGACAGGGGGCGTCGGTGAGACCCAGTACTTC
.,TRBJ2-5,.,TRBV10-3,CAISEGQPSGETQYF,TGTGCCATCAGTGAGGGACAGCCCTCGGGAGAGACCCAGTACTTC
.,TRBJ2-3,TRBD2,TRBV6-1,CASSEAPLAGAWDTQYF,TGTGCCAGCAGTGAAGCTCCCCTAGCGGGGGCGTGGGATACGCAGTATTTT
.,TRBJ2-1,.,TRBV5-4,CASSAGSLYNEQFF,TGTGCCAGCAGCGCGGGGAGTCTATACAATGAGCAGTTCTTC
.,TRBJ1-4,.,TRBV15,CATSRDQGRYNEKLFF,TGTGCCACCAGCAGAGATCAGGGCAGATACAATGAAAAACTGTTTTTT
.,TRBJ2-7,.,TRBV5-6,CASSLASYEQYF,TGTGCCAGCAGCTTGGCCTCCTACGAGCAGTACTTC
.,TRBJ2-7,TRBD1,TRBV5-1,CASSLRGPPYEQYF,TGCGCCAGCAGCTTGAGGGGGCCCCCCTACGAGCAGTACTTC
few,TRBJ2-7,.,TRBV5-4,CASSSGHSYEQYF,TGTGCCAGCAGCTCGGGACACTCCTACGAGCAGTACTTC
.,TRBJ1-4,.,TRBV6-5,CASSYSWGSNEKLFF,TGTGCCAGCAGTTACTCATGGGGGTCTAATGAAAAACTGTTTTTT
.,TRBJ1-1,TRBD1,TRBV6-5,CASKRQGGTEAFF,TGTGCCAGCAAAAGACAGGGTGGCACTGAAGCTTTCTTT
medium-sized,TRBJ2-5,TRBD2,TRBV10-1,CASSRTSGRAETQYF,TGCGCCAGCAGTCGGACTAGCGGGAGGGCCGAGACCCAGTACTTC
.,TRBJ1-2,TRBD1,TRBV19,CASSRTGVPYGYTF,TGTGCCAGTAGCCGGACAGGGGTCCCCTATGGCTACACCTTC
.,TRBJ2-7,TRBD1,TRBV27,CASSLHSGTAASYEQYF,TGTGCCAGCAGTTTACACTCCGGGACAGCCGCCTCCTACGAGCAGTACTTC
.,TRBJ2-1,TRBD2,TRBV25-1,CASSVLAGVTEFF,TGTGCCAGCAGTGTCCTAGCGGGAGTAACGGAGTTCTTC
.,TRBJ1-4,.,TRBV4-2,CASSPPGRTTNEKLFF,TGTGCCAGCAGCCCTCCGGGACGAACAACTAATGAAAAACTGTTTTTT